The sequence of this T cell receptor (beta chain) was determined in a study of regulatory T cells in long-lasting Graves disease. This clonotype was recorded many times. The antigen remains unidentified. Arm-PCR with iRepertoire HTBI primers amplified the CDR3 regions for these TCR beta libraries. From the multiplex PCR reads, TCRdb called clonotypes with MiXCR, one entry per CDR3 protein. The repertoire holds 200,000 to 300,000 distinct CDR3 sequences, with roughly a fifth as singletons. Germline V gene lookup returns CDR1 KGHSH and CDR2 LQKENI. The ends were cut back, 6 bases at V and 3 bases at J, with 10 bases in the middle. The CDR3 covers 13 residues. Documented time point: newly diagnosed GD, antithyroid drugs for less than 3 months. There was RNA extracted from PBMCs, and the TCR library was made from it. Study-wide points: Fewer public clonotypes were shared by new patients (966) than by persistent patients (roughly 2,600).

This TCR derives from a female donor with Graves disease. The V gene is TRBV18, the J gene TRBJ2-3, with D uncertain. This specimen consisted of peripheral blood mononuclear cells (PBMCs), obtained at new diagnosis, from a patient treated with antithyroid drugs. CDR3 bases: TGTGCCAGCTCTCGGGTCCAAACAGATACGCAGTATTTT. Translation: CASSRVQTDTQYF.